A single sample is the source of the 11 T cell receptor beta chains below, sequenced in a study of T cell repertoires in cytomegalovirus infection. TCRdb reprocessed the reads with MiXCR, giving one entry per CDR3 protein. The profile shows some 160,000 distinct CDR3 sequences, under 20% of them singletons. Sequenced: CD8+ T cells from PBMCs. Receptors were obtained from a human donor in good health (CMV status not recorded). Some clones in this sample may be carry-over from other donors' samples.

This clonotype has a handful of counts. CDR3 region: CASSQGGKQFF. In DNA form, the CDR3 reads TGTGCCAGCAGCCAAGGCGGGAAGCAGTTCTTC. The chain is built from TRBV27 and TRBJ2-1, with TRBD2 as a possible D gene (6 bases). The length of the CDR3 is 11 residues. Germline V gene sequence: CDR1 MNHEY, CDR2 SMNVEV (reference sequence). Trimming cost V 6 bases and J 11 bases, with 11 bases left between them.

The gene calls are TRBV6-2 or TRBV6-3 and TRBJ1-1; 7 bases map to TRBD1. The V gene end was trimmed by 6 bases and the J gene end by 3 bases; junction bases not matched to a gene: 13. There are 16 residues in the CDR3. Germline loops: CDR1 MNHEY, CDR2 SVGEGT. Here the CDR3 reads CASRSLYRGEDTEAFF. In DNA form, the CDR3 reads TGTGCCAGCAGATCCCTTTACAGGGGCGAGGACACTGAAGCTTTCTTT.

This chain joins TRBV4-2 and TRBJ2-1, with no clear D. There are 14 residues in the CDR3. Looked up from germline, CDR1 is LGHNA and CDR2 is YNFKEQ. Trimming shortened V by 2 bases and J by 4 bases, and 9 bases separated the two germline ends. CDR3 residues: CASSQKTKYNEQFF. DNA of the CDR3: TGTGCCAGCAGCCAAAAAACTAAATACAATGAGCAGTTCTTC.

This clonotype occurred a few times. This chain connects TRBV4-1 to TRBJ2-5; D gene unclear. CDR1 MGHRA and CDR2 YSYEKL come from the germline V gene. This CDR3 contains 14 residues. V lost 4 bases and J 5 bases, leaving 14 bases between the germline ends. The DNA of the CDR3 is TGCGCCAGCAGCCGACTTGGATTGGGGGAGACCCAGTACTTC. Its translation: CASSRLGLGETQYF.

The chain carries TRBV7-3 and TRBJ2-1, with 8 bases fitting TRBD1. V dropped 5 bases and J dropped 7; count of bases not matched to a gene: 10. The germline V gene has CDR1 SGHTA and CDR2 FQGTGA. The CDR3 has 15 residues. Here the CDR3 reads CASSPRAGGRNEQFF. The CDR3 DNA is TGTGCCAGCAGCCCTCGGGCAGGGGGCAGGAATGAGCAGTTCTTC.

The chain recombines TRBV7-9 with TRBJ2-1; D might be TRBD2 (6 bases). Germline assignment: CDR1 SEHNR and CDR2 FQNEAQ (reference sequence). Trimming cost V 2 bases and J 2 bases, with 25 bases left between them. The CDR3 is 20 amino acids. The CDR3 is CASSLSPGRDFDSTYNEQFF. The CDR3 DNA reads TGTGCCAGCAGCTTATCACCGGGACGGGACTTCGACTCTACCTACAATGAGCAGTTCTTC.

This clonotype has only a few counts. The chain employs TRBV28 and TRBJ2-6; 11 bases match TRBD1. CDR3 size: 17 residues. The V gene end was trimmed by 6 bases and the J gene end by 0 bases; junction bases not matched to a gene: 4. Per the germline V gene, CDR1 is MDHEN and CDR2 is SYDVKM. The CDR3 bases are TGTGCCAGCAGCTCCGGGACAGGGGGCTCTGGGGCCAACGTCCTGACTTTC. Translated, it gives CASSSGTGGSGANVLTF.

The chain is built from TRBV28 and TRBJ2-2; 9 nucleotides line up with TRBD1. J gave up 5 bases and V 8 bases, and 9 bases lay outside the gene matches. This CDR3 region has 15 residues. CDR1 MDHEN and CDR2 SYDVKM come from the germline V gene. CDR3 sequence reads: CASLRRGQGTGELFF. For the CDR3, the DNA is TGTGCCAGCTTACGTCGTGGACAGGGGACCGGGGAGCTGTTTTTT.

V usage is TRBV7-2 and J usage is TRBJ2-1; D gene uncertain. Trimming cost V 8 bases and J 4 bases, with 9 bases left between them. The CDR3 covers 12 residues. CDR1 is SGHTA and CDR2 is FQGNSA in the germline V gene. Written as DNA, the CDR3 is TGTGCCAGCGACGGACGGTACAATGAGCAGTTCTTC. It translates to CASDGRYNEQFF.

This clonotype appeared a few times. The chain employs TRBV10-3 and TRBJ2-7; a weak D match, TRBD2 (6 bases). Per germline, CDR1 ENHRY and CDR2 SYGVKD. There are 13 residues in the CDR3. V was shortened by 0 bases and J by 7 bases, with 10 bases between the two germline ends. The CDR3 sequence is CAISESWGGEQYF. In nucleotides, the CDR3 is TGTGCCATCAGTGAGTCGTGGGGAGGAGAGCAGTACTTC.

The J gene is TRBJ2-6, the V gene TRBV2, with a tentative D call TRBD2 (6 bases). The CDR3 consists of 16 residues. The germline CDR1 and CDR2 sequences are SNHLY and FYNNEI. The ends were cut back, 8 bases at V and 0 bases at J, with 14 bases in the middle. CDR3 loop: CASPPGAYSGANVLTF. The CDR3 DNA is TGTGCCAGCCCACCGGGAGCTTACTCTGGGGCCAACGTCCTGACTTTC.